This T cell receptor beta chain emerged from a study of cytomegalovirus exposure and HLA in healthy donors. The germline V gene has CDR1 SGHTA and CDR2 FQGNSA. V shed 5 bases and J 2 bases; nucleotides not matched to a gene: 14. CDR3 length: 18 residues. To note about this clone: Its antigen is not identified.

Primers: 60 Vbeta forward and 13 Jbeta reverse. In the authors' methods: An analysis that came later counted 80 million or so unique TCR beta chains, approximately 11 million shared. Sequenced by immunoSEQ multiplex PCR; TCRdb stores in-frame clones only, minus some. The V and J calls and the clone size are those of that table, but D and trimming were determined from the DNA. This table holds under 200,000 clones, about 75% found once. Study-wide points: Roughly uniform depth of sequencing across donors was assumed in presence/absence analyses.

The clonotype was recovered from a middle-aged woman in good health and CMV-seropositive. This chain links TRBV7-2 with TRBJ2-3; 9 nucleotides align to TRBD2. Sequencing input: PBMCs. In DNA form, the CDR3 reads TGTGCCAGCAGCACCGGCGGCCTAGCGGGACGGGCCACAGATACGCAGTATTTT. The encoded protein is CASSTGGLAGRATDTQYF. The full variable domain, in which reference TRBV7-2 and TRBJ2-3 provide the parts outside the CDR3, is GAGVSQSPSNKVTEKGKDVELRCDPISGHTALYWYRQSLGQGLEFLIYFQGNSAPDKSGLPSDRFSAERTGGSVSTLTIQRTQQEDSAVYLCASSTGGLAGRATDTQYFGPGTRLTVL.